This TCR beta chain came from a study of OX40 agonist ivuxolimab in advanced cancers. Here immunoSEQ multiplex PCR was the method, and the copy in TCRdb shows in-frame clones only, minus some. Of over 85,000 clones listed, roughly 84% are singletons. The CDR3 totals 14 residues. V lost 5 bases and J lost 8; bases outside the gene matches: 8. Per germline, CDR1 SGHAT and CDR2 FQNNGV. Only one count was recorded for this clone. The sample in question was CD4+ or CD8+ T cells sorted from blood, obtained in a trial of the OX40 agonist ivuxolimab. This sequence joins TRBV11-2 and TRBJ2-3, with 9 bases lining up with TRBD2. The source is an adult with an advanced solid tumor such as melanoma, head and neck, liver or kidney cancer. The CDR3: CASSRGGVPVTQYF. DNA of the CDR3: TGTGCCAGCAGCCGCGGGGGGGTTCCAGTTACGCAGTATTTT.